This T cell receptor beta chain was retrieved from a study of blood T cell repertoires in COVID-19 (dated by TCRdb to the early 2020s). General notes on the study: The collaborator samples originated in the United States, Italy and Spain and spanned the acute and convalescent phases of COVID-19. Where available, HLA class I and class II types were obtained from metadata supplied by the sample provider rather than from assay-based typing. Samples came from the ongoing ImmuneRACE study (first 160 participants) plus 1,254 subjects from 6 global collaborators. The sample metadata nearly always contained a de-identified subject ID, COVID-19 status, age in years and sex. Deeply sampled blood TCRbeta repertoires from subjects exposed to, actively infected with, or recovered from COVID-19 were included in the dataset. The prospective study material was composed of cDNA or gDNA derived from T cells, B-cell-depleted T cells, or PBMCs. The repertoires were released in a freely available public database intended as a resource for research on the immune response to SARS-CoV-2. The investigation overall reported the following: The quantity of clinical and demographic metadata differed by source and by participant and was supplied without curation.

TCRbeta CDR3 regions were amplified from genomic DNA by means of the immunoSEQ Assay, a bias-controlled multiplex PCR. As for the authors' bioinformatics: Within the assay, amplification of reference gene primers was used to estimate how many nucleated cells each sample contained. To quantify the absolute abundance of each unique TCRbeta CDR3 rearrangement, sequence reads were collapsed and filtered. For each sample, productive Simpson clonality was calculated as the square root of Simpson's diversity index across productive rearrangements. In its TCRdb copy, this immuneACCESS table keeps in-frame sequences only and misses some clones. Where compared with another copy, unresolved V genes explain less than half of these, and the others have no known cause. Clone size and the V and J calls come from that table; the DNA yielded D and trimming. This sample has about 220,000 clones in its table, and approximately 88% of those were observed once. The ten largest clones take up 2.6% of the sample.

In this sample, this clone turned up a few times. The clone's antigen remains unknown. Base qualities are not recorded, but no much larger clone differs from it by a single base. Participants in the prospective study were enrolled through a virtual design, were aged about 18 to 100 years, and lived in roughly 26 United States geographic areas. Cohort assignment in the prospective study relied on participant-reported clinical history from a screening survey and a study questionnaire. Each participant in the prospective study had whole blood, serum and a nasopharyngeal or oropharyngeal swab collected by mobile phlebotomists. Additional blood draws and questionnaires over an approximately two-month period could optionally be provided by prospective study participants. Blood samples from the prospective study were shipped frozen or at room temperature prior to DNA extraction. In the germline V gene (reference sequence), CDR1 corresponds to SEHNR and CDR2 to FQNEAQ. V loses 5 bases, J loses 10 bases, and the germline ends lie 11 bases apart. Counted from cysteine to phenylalanine, this CDR3 has 11 amino acids. Left in the record is the CDR3 DNA by itself, 33 bases read in frame from the first base.

The chain joins TRBV7-9 to TRBJ1-2; no D gene call is confident. Sequenced material: PBMCs or T cells enriched from blood (not recorded which). This clonotype was obtained from a young woman with acute COVID-19. The sequenced DNA: TGTGCCAGCAGCCTGAAGTCGGTCTACACCTTC. Its protein reads: CASSLKSVYTF.